This passage covers 4 T cell receptor beta chains from one sample sequenced in a study of shared clonotypes between healthy human individuals. The data were produced by immunoSEQ multiplex PCR, yet TCRdb's version contains in-frame clones alone and is incomplete. Of about 2.2 million clones detected, 80% to 95% appear once; the ten largest clones hold about 1.6%. CD45RO-negative CD8 cells positively selected for CCR7 made up the naive population, which excluded terminally differentiated effector memory CD45RA+ cells. Sequencing used naive CD8+ T cells from PBMCs. Every receptor here comes from a man in his late teens or twenties in good health. Some clones in this sample may be carry-over from other donors' samples.

The chain is built from TRBV9 and TRBJ2-7, with 8 bases that match TRBD2. Germline CDR1 SGDLS, CDR2 YYNGEE. The CDR3 has 15 amino acids. Trimming took 4 bases from V and 2 from J; bases not matched to a gene: 8. CDR3 amino acids: CASSPGGVPAYEQYF. The DNA for the CDR3 is TGTGCCAGCAGCCCCGGGGGGGTCCCGGCCTACGAGCAGTACTTC.

The chain uses TRBV5-6 and TRBJ2-2; TRBD2 agrees at 10 bases. Looked up from germline, CDR1 is SGHDT and CDR2 is YYEEEE. The V gene end was trimmed by 4 bases and the J gene end by 6 bases; junction bases not matched to a gene: 3. The CDR3 contains 14 residues. The CDR3 loop is CASSGAGGPGELFF. The CDR3 DNA reads as TGTGCCAGCAGCGGAGCGGGAGGGCCCGGGGAGCTGTTTTTT. The complete variable domain, with remaining parts taken from reference TRBV5-6 and TRBJ2-2, reads DAGVTQSPTHLIKTRGQQVTLRCSPKSGHDTVSWYQQALGQGPQFIFQYYEEEERQRGNFPDRFSGHQFPNYSSELNVNALLLGDSALYLCASSGAGGPGELFFGEGSRLTVL.

This clone showed up just once. The rearrangement links TRBV5-1 to TRBJ2-7; tentatively, D is TRBD1 or TRBD2 (6 bases each). Germline CDR1 and CDR2: SGHRS and YFSETQ. Trimming stripped 4 bases from V and 2 bases from J, with 16 bases between. CDR3 size: 15 residues. The CDR3 nucleotides are TGCGCCAGCAGCAACCCGGCCGGGGGCACCTACGAGCAGTACTTC. This gives the protein CASSNPAGGTYEQYF.

The chain is built from TRBV9 and TRBJ1-3; no clear D. The ends were cut back, 0 bases at V and 1 base at J, with 5 bases in the middle. The CDR3 extends over 14 amino acids. Germline CDR1 reads SGDLS; CDR2 reads YYNGEE. The CDR3 reads CASSVELSGNTIYF. The CDR3 bases are TGTGCCAGCAGCGTAGAACTATCTGGAAACACCATATATTTT.